Detailed here is one T cell receptor beta chain. The target antigen is unknown. This sample is drawn from a study of CD8 T cells in ankylosing spondylitis. Quantitative 5'-RACE with molecular barcodes was used to make the TCR beta libraries. TCRdb independently ran MiXCR on the 5' RACE reads; one entry per CDR3 protein. The data show 90,000 to 120,000 distinct CDR3 sequences, with 24% seen just once and 12% held by the top ten. The CDR3 runs to 15 residues. With 5 bases removed from V and 6 bases from J, the gap between germline ends came to 18 bases. Looked up from germline, CDR1 is SGHRS and CDR2 is YFSETQ. Study-level results: Within ankylosing spondylitis blood, a TCR beta motif made up of eight or nine highly homologous variants appeared to be characteristic.

The V call is TRBV5-1, the J call TRBJ1-5, with D tentatively TRBD1 (6 bases). This clonotype was sampled from a male donor with ankylosing spondylitis. What was sequenced was synovial fluid, either unsorted or a sorted T cell fraction (not recorded which). This CDR3 reads CASRRSPGEPQPQHF. CDR3 nucleotide sequence: TGCGCCAGCAGACGGTCACCAGGGGAGCCTCAGCCCCAGCATTTT. Filled out from reference TRBV5-1 and TRBJ1-5, the complete variable domain reads KAGVTQTPRYLIKTRGQQVTLSCSPISGHRSVSWYQQTPGQGLQFLFEYFSETQRNKGNFPGRFSGRQFSNSRSEMNVSTLELGDSALYLCASRRSPGEPQPQHFGDGTRLSIL.